This T cell receptor beta chain comes out of a study of cytomegalovirus exposure and HLA in healthy donors. Findings and limits, study-wide: The study put 160 or so TCR beta chains on its list as cytomegalovirus-associated. Rare TCR sequences predominated, though certain public TCRs were found in many donors.

Details on this clone: Antigen unknown.

J gave up 7 bases and V 2 bases, and 14 bases lay outside the gene matches. Germline V gives CDR1 MGHDK, CDR2 SYGVNS. This CDR3 contains 17 residues. The data were produced by immunoSEQ multiplex PCR, yet TCRdb's version contains in-frame clones alone and is incomplete. The sample comprises 200,000 or so clones, 85% to 95% of which are singletons, and 1% to 1.2% rests with the top ten. The rearrangement links TRBV25-1 to TRBJ2-1; 7 positions agree with TRBD1. Sample: PBMCs. The receptor was isolated from a woman between 18 and 30 years old in good health and CMV-seronegative. As DNA, the CDR3 is TGTGCCAGCAGTGAACCGTTACGAGGGGGCTCTCAAAATGAGCAGTTCTTC. Its protein is CASSEPLRGGSQNEQFF.